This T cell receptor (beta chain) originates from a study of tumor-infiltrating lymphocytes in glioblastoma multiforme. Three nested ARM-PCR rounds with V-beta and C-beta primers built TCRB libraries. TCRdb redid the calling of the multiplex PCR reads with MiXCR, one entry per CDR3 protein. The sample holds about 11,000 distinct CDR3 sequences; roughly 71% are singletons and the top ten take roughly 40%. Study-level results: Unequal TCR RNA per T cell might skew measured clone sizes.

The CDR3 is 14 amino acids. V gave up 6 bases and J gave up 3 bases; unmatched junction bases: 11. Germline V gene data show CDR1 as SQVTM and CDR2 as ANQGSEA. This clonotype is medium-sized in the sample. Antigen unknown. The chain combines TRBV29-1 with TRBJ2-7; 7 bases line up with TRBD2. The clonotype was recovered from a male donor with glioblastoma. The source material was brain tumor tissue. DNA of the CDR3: TGCAGCGTGAATGGGGCTAGCGGATTCTACGAGCAGTACTTC. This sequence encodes CSVNGASGFYEQYF.